The 8 T cell receptor beta chains given below trace back to one sample, sequenced in a study of OX40 agonist ivuxolimab in advanced cancers. The method was immunoSEQ multiplex PCR; TCRdb's version includes in-frame clones alone and lacks a portion of them. The sample lists 50,000 to 75,000 clones, roughly four fifths occurring once. The source material was CD4+ or CD8+ T cells sorted from blood, sampled in a trial of the OX40 agonist ivuxolimab. Source of these receptors: an adult with an advanced solid tumor such as melanoma, head and neck, liver or kidney cancer.

The rearrangement joins TRBV9 to TRBJ2-5, with D unclear. Looked up from germline, CDR1 is SGDLS and CDR2 is YYNGEE. The CDR3 is 13 amino acids. V dropped 0 bases and J dropped 4 bases, with 7 bases sitting between them. CDR3 DNA sequence: TGTGCCAGCAGCGTAGGAACAGCAGAGACCCAGTACTTC. Amino acid sequence: CASSVGTAETQYF.

This clone was counted a single time. This rearrangement joins TRBV5-1 to TRBJ2-7; 9 bases map to TRBD2. The length of the CDR3 is 15 residues. Germline values: CDR1 SGHRS, CDR2 YFSETQ. Trimming cost V 2 bases and J 5 bases; bases outside gene matches: 8. Written as DNA, the CDR3 is TGCGCCAGCAGCTTACAACTAGCGGGTAGTAACGAGCAGTACTTC. Its protein product is CASSLQLAGSNEQYF.

The genes are TRBV7-3 and TRBJ1-6, with 8 positions matching TRBD1. The CDR3 totals 16 residues. Trimming at V came to 2 bases and at J to 6 bases, leaving 6 bases not matched to a gene. From germline, CDR1 is SGHTA and CDR2 FQGTGA. The CDR3 region is CASSLDRDRPNSPLHF. As DNA, the CDR3 is TGTGCCAGCAGCTTAGACCGGGACAGGCCTAATTCACCCCTCCACTTT.

V and J are TRBV11-2 and TRBJ2-3, with TRBD2 matching 9 bases. Germline trimming cut 3 bases from V and 5 bases from J; bases unmatched to any gene: 9. Per the germline V gene, CDR1 is SGHAT and CDR2 is FQNNGV. The CDR3 covers 16 residues. The CDR3 DNA follows: TGTGCCAGCAGCTTTTATAGCGGGGGCCCACGAGATACGCAGTATTTT. It specifies CASSFYSGGPRDTQYF.

The chain couples TRBV7-3 to TRBJ2-3; the D gene is possibly TRBD2 (6 bases). Germline-derived CDR1 and CDR2 are SGHTA and FQGTGA. V dropped 5 bases and J dropped 0 bases, with 12 bases sitting between them. CDR3 length equals 15 residues. This chain's CDR3 is CASSPGTQSTDTQYF. The CDR3 DNA follows: TGTGCCAGCAGCCCCGGGACTCAGAGCACAGATACGCAGTATTTT.

This chain links TRBV7-8 with TRBJ1-6; possible D gene TRBD1, 5 bases. The germline V and J ends were trimmed by 5 bases and 3 bases, with 23 bases remaining between them. Germline CDR1 and CDR2: SGHVS and FQNEAQ. The CDR3 has 19 amino acids. CDR3 residues: CASSKTGTVTYSYNSPLHF. The CDR3 DNA reads TGTGCCAGCAGCAAAACCGGGACGGTGACCTACAGCTATAATTCACCCCTCCACTTT.

The chain carries TRBV5-6 and TRBJ2-3, with 7 bases aligning to TRBD1. CDR1 and CDR2 (germline): SGHDT, YYEEEE. The CDR3 runs to 14 residues. The V segment lost 4 bases and the J segment 0 bases; nucleotides outside the gene matches: 2. The CDR3 coding sequence is TGTGCCAGCAGCCGACAGGGAAGCACAGATACGCAGTATTTT. This translates into CASSRQGSTDTQYF.

The genes are TRBV19 and TRBJ1-5; D is perhaps TRBD1 (5 bases). V was cut by 5 bases and J by 3 bases, with 8 bases left in between. CDR3 length: 13 amino acids. Germline assignment: CDR1 LNHDA and CDR2 SQIVND (reference sequence). The CDR3: CASSGAANQPQHF. Written as DNA, the CDR3 is TGTGCCAGTAGTGGGGCAGCCAATCAGCCCCAGCATTTT.